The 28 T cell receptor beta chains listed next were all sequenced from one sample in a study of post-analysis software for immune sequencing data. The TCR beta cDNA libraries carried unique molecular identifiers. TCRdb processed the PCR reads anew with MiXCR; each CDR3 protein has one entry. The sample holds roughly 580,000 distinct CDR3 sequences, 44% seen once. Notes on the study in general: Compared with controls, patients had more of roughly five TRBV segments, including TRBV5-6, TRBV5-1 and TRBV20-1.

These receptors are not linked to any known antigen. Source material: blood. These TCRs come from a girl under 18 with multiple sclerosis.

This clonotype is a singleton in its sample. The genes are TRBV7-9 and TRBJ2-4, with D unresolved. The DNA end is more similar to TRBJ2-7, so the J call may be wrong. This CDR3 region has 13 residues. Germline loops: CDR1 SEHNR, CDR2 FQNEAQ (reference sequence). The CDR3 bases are TGTGCCAGCAGCCTCGGGCCCCCTAACGAGCAGTACTTC. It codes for CASSLGPPNEQYF.

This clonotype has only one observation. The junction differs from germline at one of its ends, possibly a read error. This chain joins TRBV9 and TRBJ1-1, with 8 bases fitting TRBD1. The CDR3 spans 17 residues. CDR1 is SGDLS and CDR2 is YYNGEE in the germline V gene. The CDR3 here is CAGSVGQGNLVATEAFF. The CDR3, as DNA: TGTGCCGGCAGCGTAGGACAGGGCAACCTGGTAGCGACTGAAGCTTTCTTT.

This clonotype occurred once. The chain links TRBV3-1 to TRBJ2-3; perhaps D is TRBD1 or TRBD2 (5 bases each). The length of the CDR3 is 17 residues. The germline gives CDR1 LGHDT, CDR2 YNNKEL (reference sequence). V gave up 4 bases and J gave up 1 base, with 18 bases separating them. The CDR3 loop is CASSRWSPRGRTDTQYF. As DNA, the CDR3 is TGTGCCAGCAGCCGTTGGTCTCCCCGGGGACGCACAGATACGCAGTATTTT.

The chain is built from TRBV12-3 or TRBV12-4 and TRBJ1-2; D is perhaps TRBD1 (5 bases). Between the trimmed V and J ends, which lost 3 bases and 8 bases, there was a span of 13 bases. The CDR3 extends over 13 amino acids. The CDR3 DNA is TGTGCCAGCAGTTTGGGGGTTCCGTGGGGCTACACCTTC. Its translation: CASSLGVPWGYTF.

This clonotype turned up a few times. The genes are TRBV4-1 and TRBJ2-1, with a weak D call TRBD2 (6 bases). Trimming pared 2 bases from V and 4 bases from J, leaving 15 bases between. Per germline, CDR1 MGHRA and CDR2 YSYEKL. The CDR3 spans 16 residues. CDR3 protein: CASSQPRGFLYNEQFF. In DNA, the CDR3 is TGCGCCAGCAGCCAACCCCGGGGGTTCCTATACAATGAGCAGTTCTTC.

CDR3 coding DNA: TGCAGTGCTAGAGCACACCAGGGACAGGGGGCGGTCAGCTCCTACGAGCAGTACTTC. Translation: CSARAHQGQGAVSSYEQYF. The chain couples TRBV20-1 to TRBJ2-7; 12 positions agree with TRBD1. CDR1 is DFQATT and CDR2 is SNEGSKA in the germline V gene (reference sequence). This CDR3 region has 19 residues. V shed 1 base and J 0 bases; nucleotides not matched to a gene: 13.

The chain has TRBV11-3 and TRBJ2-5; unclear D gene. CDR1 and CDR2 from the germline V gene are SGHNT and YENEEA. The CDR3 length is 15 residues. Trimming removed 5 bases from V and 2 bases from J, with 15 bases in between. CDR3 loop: CASSGRWAGQETQYF. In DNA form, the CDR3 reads TGTGCCAGCAGCGGCCGGTGGGCAGGTCAAGAGACCCAGTACTTC.

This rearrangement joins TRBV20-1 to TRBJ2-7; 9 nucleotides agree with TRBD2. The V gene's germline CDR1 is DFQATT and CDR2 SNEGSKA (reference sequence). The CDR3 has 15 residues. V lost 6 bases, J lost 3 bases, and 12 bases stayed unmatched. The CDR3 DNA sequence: TGCAGTGCCCTACTCATAGCGGGGGCCAACTACGAGCAGTACTTC. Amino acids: CSALLIAGANYEQYF.

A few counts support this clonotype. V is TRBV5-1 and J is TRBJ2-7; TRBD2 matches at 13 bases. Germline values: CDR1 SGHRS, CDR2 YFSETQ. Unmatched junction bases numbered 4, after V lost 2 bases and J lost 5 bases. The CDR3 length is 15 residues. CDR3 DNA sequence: TGCGCCAGCAGCTTACTAGCGGGAGGGGAGAACGAGCAGTACTTC. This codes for CASSLLAGGENEQYF. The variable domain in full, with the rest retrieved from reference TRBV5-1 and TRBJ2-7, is KAGVTQTPRYLIKTRGQQVTLSCSPISGHRSVSWYQQTPGQGLQFLFEYFSETQRNKGNFPGRFSGRQFSNSRSEMNVSTLELGDSALYLCASSLLAGGENEQYFGPGTRLTVT.

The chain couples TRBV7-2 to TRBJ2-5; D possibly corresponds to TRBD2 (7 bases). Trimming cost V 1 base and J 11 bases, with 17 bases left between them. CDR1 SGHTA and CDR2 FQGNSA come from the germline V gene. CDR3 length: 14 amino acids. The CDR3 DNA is TGTGCCAGCAGCTTAGGAGGGGGGGACAATGAGCAGTACTTC. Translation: CASSLGGGDNEQYF.

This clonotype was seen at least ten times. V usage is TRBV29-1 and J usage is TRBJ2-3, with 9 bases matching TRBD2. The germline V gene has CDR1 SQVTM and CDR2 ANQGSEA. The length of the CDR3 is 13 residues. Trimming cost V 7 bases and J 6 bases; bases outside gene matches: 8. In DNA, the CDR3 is TGCAGCGGCAGAGCGGGAGGTCTTGATACGCAGTATTTT. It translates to CSGRAGGLDTQYF.

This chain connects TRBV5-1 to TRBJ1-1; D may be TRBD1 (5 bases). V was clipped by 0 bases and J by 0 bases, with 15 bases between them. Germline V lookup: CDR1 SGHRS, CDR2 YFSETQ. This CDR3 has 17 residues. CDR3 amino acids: CASSLEQAPLMNTEAFF. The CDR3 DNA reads TGCGCCAGCAGCTTGGAACAGGCGCCTCTTATGAACACTGAAGCTTTCTTT.

The CDR3 sequence: CASSPRGNNQPQHF. In DNA form, the CDR3 reads TGTGCCAGCAGTCCCCGCGGGAACAATCAGCCCCAGCATTTT. V gene TRBV12-3 or TRBV12-4 combines with J gene TRBJ1-5, with no clear D. V was clipped by 5 bases and J by 3 bases, with 11 bases between them. The CDR3 has 14 residues.

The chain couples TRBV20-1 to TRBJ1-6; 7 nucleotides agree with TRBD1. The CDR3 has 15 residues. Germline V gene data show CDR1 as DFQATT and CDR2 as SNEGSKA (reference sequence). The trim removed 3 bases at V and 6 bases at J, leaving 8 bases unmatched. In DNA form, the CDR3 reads TGCAGTGCTAGGGTTCGGGACAGTCTTAATTCACCCCTCCACTTT. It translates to CSARVRDSLNSPLHF.

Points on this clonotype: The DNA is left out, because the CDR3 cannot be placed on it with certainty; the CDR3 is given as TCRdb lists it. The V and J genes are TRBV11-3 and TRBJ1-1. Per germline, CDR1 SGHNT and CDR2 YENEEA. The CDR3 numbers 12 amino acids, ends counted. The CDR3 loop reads CASSSFGDGTFF.

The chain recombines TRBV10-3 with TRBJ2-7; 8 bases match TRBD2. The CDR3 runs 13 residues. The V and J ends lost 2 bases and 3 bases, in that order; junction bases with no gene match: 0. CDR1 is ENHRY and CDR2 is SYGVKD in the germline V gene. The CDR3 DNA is TGTGCCATCAGTGAGGGGACTAGCTACGAGCAGTACTTC. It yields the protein CAISEGTSYEQYF.

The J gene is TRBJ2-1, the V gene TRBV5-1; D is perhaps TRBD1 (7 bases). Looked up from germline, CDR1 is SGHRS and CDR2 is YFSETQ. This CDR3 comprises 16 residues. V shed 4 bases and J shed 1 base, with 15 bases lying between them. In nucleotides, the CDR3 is TGCGCCAGCAGCCAGGGGGGCGGGCCTTCCTACAATGAGCAGTTCTTC. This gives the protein CASSQGGGPSYNEQFF.

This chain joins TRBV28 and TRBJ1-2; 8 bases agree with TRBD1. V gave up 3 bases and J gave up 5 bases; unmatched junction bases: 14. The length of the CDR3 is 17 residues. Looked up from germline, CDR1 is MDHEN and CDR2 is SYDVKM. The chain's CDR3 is CASSLLDRGGGSYGYTF. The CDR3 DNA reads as TGTGCCAGCAGTTTGCTCGACAGGGGAGGGGGCTCGTATGGCTACACCTTC.

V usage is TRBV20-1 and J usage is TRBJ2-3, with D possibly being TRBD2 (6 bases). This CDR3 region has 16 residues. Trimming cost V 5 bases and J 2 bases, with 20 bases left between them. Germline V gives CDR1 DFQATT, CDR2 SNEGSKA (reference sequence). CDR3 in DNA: TGCAGTGCTGGTGACCGACTCGTAGCGGCCACAGATACGCAGTATTTT. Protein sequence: CSAGDRLVAATDTQYF.

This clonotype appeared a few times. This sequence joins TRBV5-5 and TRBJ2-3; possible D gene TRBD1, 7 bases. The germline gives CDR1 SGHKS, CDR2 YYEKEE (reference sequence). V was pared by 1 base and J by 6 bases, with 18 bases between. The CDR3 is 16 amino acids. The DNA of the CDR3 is TGTGCCAGCAGCTTGTTTGCGGGACAGAGCATGGATACGCAGTATTTT. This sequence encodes CASSLFAGQSMDTQYF. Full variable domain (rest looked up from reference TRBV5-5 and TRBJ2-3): DAGVTQSPTHLIKTRGQQVTLRCSPISGHKSVSWYQQVLGQGPQFIFQYYEKEERGRGNFPDRFSARQFPNYSSELNVNALLLGDSALYLCASSLFAGQSMDTQYFGPGTRLTVL.

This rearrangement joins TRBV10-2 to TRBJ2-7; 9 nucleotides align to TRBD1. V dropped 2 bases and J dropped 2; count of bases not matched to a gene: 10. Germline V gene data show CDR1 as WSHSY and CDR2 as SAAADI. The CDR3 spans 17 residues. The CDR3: CASSEPSWTGDTYEQYF. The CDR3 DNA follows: TGCGCCAGCAGTGAGCCGAGCTGGACAGGGGACACCTACGAGCAGTACTTC.

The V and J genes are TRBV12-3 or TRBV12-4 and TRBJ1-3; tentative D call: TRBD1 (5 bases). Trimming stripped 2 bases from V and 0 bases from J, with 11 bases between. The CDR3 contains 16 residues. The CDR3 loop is CASSLMGPFSGNTIYF. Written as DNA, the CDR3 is TGTGCCAGCAGTTTAATGGGACCCTTCTCTGGAAACACCATATATTTT.

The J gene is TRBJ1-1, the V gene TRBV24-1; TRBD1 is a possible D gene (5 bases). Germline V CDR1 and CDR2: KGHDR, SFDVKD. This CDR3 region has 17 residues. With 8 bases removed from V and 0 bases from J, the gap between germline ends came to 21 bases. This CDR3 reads CATIPAGCGLMNTEAFF. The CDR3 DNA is TGTGCCACCATCCCGGCAGGGTGCGGACTAATGAACACTGAAGCTTTCTTT.

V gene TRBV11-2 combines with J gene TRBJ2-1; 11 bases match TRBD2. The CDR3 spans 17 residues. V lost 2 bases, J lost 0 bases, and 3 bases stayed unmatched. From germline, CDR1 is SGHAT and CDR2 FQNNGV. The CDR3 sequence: CASSLPLAGGSYNEQFF. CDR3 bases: TGTGCCAGCAGCTTACCTCTAGCGGGGGGCTCCTACAATGAGCAGTTCTTC.

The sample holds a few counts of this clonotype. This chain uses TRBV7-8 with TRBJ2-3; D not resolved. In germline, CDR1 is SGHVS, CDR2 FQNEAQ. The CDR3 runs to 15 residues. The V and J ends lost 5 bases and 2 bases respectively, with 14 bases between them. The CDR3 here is CASSVLDPFTDTQYF. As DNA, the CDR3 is TGTGCCAGCAGCGTACTGGACCCGTTCACAGATACGCAGTATTTT.

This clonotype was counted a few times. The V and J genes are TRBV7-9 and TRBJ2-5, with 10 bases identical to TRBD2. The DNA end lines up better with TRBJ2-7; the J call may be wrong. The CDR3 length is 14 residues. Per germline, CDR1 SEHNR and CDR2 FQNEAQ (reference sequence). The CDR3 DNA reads TGTGCCAGCAGTCTAGGACTAGCGGAGAACGAGCAGTACTTC. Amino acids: CASSLGLAENEQYF.

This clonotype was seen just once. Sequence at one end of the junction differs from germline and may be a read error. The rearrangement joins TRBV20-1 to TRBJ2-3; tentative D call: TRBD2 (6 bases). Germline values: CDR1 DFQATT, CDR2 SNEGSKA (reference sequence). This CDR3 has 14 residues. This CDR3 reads CSATTHTSTNTQYF. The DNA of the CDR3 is TGCAGTGCTACCACGCACACTAGCACAAATACGCAGTATTTT.

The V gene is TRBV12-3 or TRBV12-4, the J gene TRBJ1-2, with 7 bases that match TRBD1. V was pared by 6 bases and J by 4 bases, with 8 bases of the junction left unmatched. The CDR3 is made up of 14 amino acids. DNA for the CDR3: TGTGCCAGCAGCTTCGGACAGGCCAGCTATGGCTACACCTTC. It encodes CASSFGQASYGYTF.